This TCR beta chain is from a study of blood T cell repertoires in COVID-19. Overall study: Acute and convalescent COVID-19 samples came from the United States, Italy and Spain. T cells, B-cell-depleted T cells, or PBMCs provided the cDNA or gDNA that served as material.

Authors' data handling: Amplification with reference gene primers provided the estimates of nucleated cell counts. Repertoires were generated with immunoSEQ multiplex PCR, while TCRdb's copy carries only in-frame clones and drops some. The D gene and trimming were derived from the DNA, and the V and J assignments and clone size from that table. The repertoire holds about 58,000 clones, with about 88% as singletons. The CDR3 length is 13 residues. Germline CDR1 SGHVS, CDR2 FQNEAQ. The ends were cut back, 7 bases at V and 4 bases at J, with 10 bases in the middle. This sequence originates from a woman aged 60-75 years with active COVID-19. Sequenced material: peripheral blood. V gene TRBV7-8 combines with J gene TRBJ1-4; D is undetermined. Written as DNA, the CDR3 is TGTGCCAGCAATCGGCGGCATAATGAAAAACTGTTTTTT. Its protein product is CASNRRHNEKLFF.